Below are 15 T cell receptor beta chains sequenced from a single sample in a study of vaccination and CD4 T cells after COVID-19. The sample's time point: late sampling 161 to 241 days after vaccination in three convalescent patients. TCRdb recomputed calls from the PCR reads with MiXCR, one row per CDR3 protein. The sample carries approximately 30,000 distinct CDR3 sequences, 50% to 65% recorded once. The sample was CD4+ T cells from blood, taken about 7 months after SARS-CoV-2 vaccination. Receptors were obtained from a human donor who had recovered from COVID-19.

This clonotype was recorded once. The V gene is TRBV4-1, the J gene TRBJ2-1; no reliable D call. V was pared by 4 bases and J by 0 bases, with 13 bases between. From germline, CDR1 is MGHRA and CDR2 YSYEKL. This CDR3 spans 16 amino acids. The CDR3 sequence: CASSPAGRSSYNEQFF. The CDR3 nucleotides read TGCGCCAGCAGCCCCGCCGGACGTAGCTCCTACAATGAGCAGTTCTTC.

The V call is TRBV20-1, the J call TRBJ1-6; D is unclear. Germline V CDR1 and CDR2: DFQATT, SNEGSKA (reference sequence). The CDR3 runs to 12 residues. The V end was cut by 0 bases, the J end by 15 bases, with 12 bases between. The CDR3 loop is CSARDGSKILHF. CDR3 sequence (DNA): TGCAGTGCTAGAGATGGCAGCAAGATCCTCCACTTT.

The rearrangement links TRBV27 to TRBJ2-5, with D maybe TRBD1 (6 bases). V shed 8 bases and J shed 5 bases, with 12 bases lying between them. In germline, CDR1 is MNHEY, CDR2 SMNVEV (reference sequence). This CDR3 is built from 12 residues. Here the CDR3 reads CASSLTGETQYF. The DNA of the CDR3 is TGTGCCAGCTCTCTAACAGGGGAGACCCAGTACTTC.

The V call is TRBV4-1, the J call TRBJ1-6, with D tentatively TRBD1 (5 bases). The CDR3 extends over 15 amino acids. V shed 3 bases and J shed 10 bases, with 16 bases lying between them. Germline V gene sequence: CDR1 MGHRA, CDR2 YSYEKL. The CDR3 nucleotides read TGCGCCAGCAGCCAGTGGACGCCGGGGGGATCACCCCTCCACTTT. Its protein is CASSQWTPGGSPLHF.

The rearrangement uses TRBV28 and TRBJ2-7, with 8 bases fitting TRBD1. Germline lookup yields CDR1 MDHEN and CDR2 SYDVKM. CDR3 length equals 15 residues. Germline trimming cut 6 bases from V and 0 bases from J; bases unmatched to any gene: 7. CDR3 residues: CASRRQGAGSYEQYF. The CDR3 DNA follows: TGTGCCAGCAGGAGGCAGGGGGCGGGCTCCTACGAGCAGTACTTC.

V usage is TRBV28 and J usage is TRBJ1-2; 9 bases fit TRBD1. V dropped 7 bases and J dropped 8; count of bases not matched to a gene: 11. CDR1 MDHEN and CDR2 SYDVKM come from the germline V gene. The CDR3 spans 14 residues. The chain's CDR3 is CASTRDRAAYGYTF. CDR3 in DNA: TGTGCCAGCACCCGGGACAGGGCAGCGTACGGCTACACCTTC.

The gene calls are TRBV20-1 and TRBJ1-5, with 7 bases that match TRBD1. This CDR3 comprises 16 residues. With V trimmed by 3 bases and J by 7 bases, 15 bases remained unmatched. Germline V gene lookup returns CDR1 DFQATT and CDR2 SNEGSKA (reference sequence). For the CDR3, the DNA is TGCAGTGCTAGGTCAGGAACAGGGGCCACAGGACAGCCCCAGCATTTT. Its protein product is CSARSGTGATGQPQHF.

V is TRBV6-1 and J is TRBJ1-5; 9 bases align to TRBD1. V was pared by 6 bases and J by 0 bases, with 6 bases of the junction left unmatched. CDR1 is MNHNS and CDR2 is SASEGT in the germline V gene. This CDR3 is built from 16 residues. CDR3 loop: CASREQGAYSNQPQHF. In nucleotides, the CDR3 is TGTGCCAGCAGGGAACAGGGGGCTTATAGCAATCAGCCCCAGCATTTT.

The gene calls are TRBV12-3 or TRBV12-4 and TRBJ2-5; 10 nucleotides match TRBD2. The CDR3 has 15 residues. With V trimmed by 8 bases and J by 5 bases, 11 bases remained unmatched. CDR3 protein: CASHSGRVGWETQYF. CDR3 coding DNA: TGTGCCAGCCACAGCGGGAGGGTCGGCTGGGAGACCCAGTACTTC.

The chain is built from TRBV4-2 and TRBJ2-5, with TRBD2 identical over 10 bases. Germline CDR1 is LGHNA and CDR2 is YNFKEQ. Trimming at V came to 0 bases and at J to 9 bases, leaving 13 bases not matched to a gene. CDR3 size: 17 residues. The CDR3 region is CASSQDLTSGPQRAQYF. The CDR3 bases are TGTGCCAGCAGCCAAGATCTGACTAGCGGGCCCCAGAGGGCCCAGTACTTC.

As to this clonotype: One base away lies a much larger clone, so this may be a sequencing read error. The V call is TRBV20-1, the J call TRBJ2-5; 9 bases line up with TRBD2. The CDR3 is made up of 15 amino acids. Germline trimming cut 0 bases from V and 4 bases from J; bases unmatched to any gene: 6. The V gene's germline CDR1 is DFQATT and CDR2 SNEGSKA (reference sequence). The CDR3 loop reads CSARDGGRAPETQYF. CDR3 DNA: TGCAGTGCTAGAGACGGCGGGAGGGCCCCAGAGACCCAGTACTTC.

The chain uses TRBV10-3 and TRBJ2-1; TRBD2 agrees at 10 bases. The trim removed 8 bases at V and 8 bases at J, leaving 6 bases unmatched. This CDR3 comprises 13 residues. CDR1 is ENHRY, CDR2 SYGVKD, per germline. The DNA of the CDR3 is TGTGCCATCGGCGGGACTAGCGATGATGAGCAGTTCTTC. Amino acids: CAIGGTSDDEQFF.

CDR3 DNA sequence: TGTGCCAGCGCCTCCCAGAGGCACGAGCAGTACTTC. Protein sequence: CASASQRHEQYF. This sequence joins TRBV2 and TRBJ2-7; no reliable D call. Per germline, CDR1 SNHLY and CDR2 FYNNEI. The CDR3 sequence is 12 residues long. V lost 8 bases and J lost 5, with 13 bases in between.

The genes are TRBV6-2 or TRBV6-3 and TRBJ2-5; 13 bases line up with TRBD2. Germline V lookup: CDR1 MNHEY, CDR2 SVGEGT. The CDR3 has 19 amino acids. The V and J ends lost 4 bases and 4 bases, in that order; junction bases with no gene match: 15. CDR3 amino acids: CASSSNNPGTSGMGETQYF. In DNA, the CDR3 is TGTGCCAGCAGTTCCAATAACCCCGGGACTAGCGGGATGGGAGAGACCCAGTACTTC.

The chain couples TRBV7-2 to TRBJ1-1; D remains unclear. There are 14 residues in the CDR3. V lost 3 bases and J 5 bases, leaving 13 bases between the germline ends. Germline loops: CDR1 SGHTA, CDR2 FQGNSA. CDR3 amino acids: CASSFTPIGTEAFF. DNA of the CDR3: TGTGCCAGCAGCTTCACGCCGATTGGGACTGAAGCTTTCTTT.